The 29 T cell receptor beta chains in this list originate from one sample, sequenced in a study of control samples from healthy donors and cancer patients. The protocol was immunoSEQ multiplex PCR, while the TCRdb copy is restricted to in-frame clones and leaves out a portion. Found here are 90,000 to 100,000 clones, roughly 86% of them singletons; the top ten hold more than 1.5%. The sequenced sample consisted of blood. The source is a man in his sixties in good health.

This sequence joins TRBV5-6 and TRBJ1-2; TRBD1 aligns across 8 bases. Germline V lookup: CDR1 SGHDT, CDR2 YYEEEE. CDR3 length equals 15 residues. V lost 4 bases, J lost 8 bases, and 13 bases stayed unmatched. The CDR3 nucleotides are TGTGCCAGCAGCCCCACTTTCCGGGACAGGAACGGCTACACCTTC. Encoded protein: CASSPTFRDRNGYTF. The variable domain in full, completed from reference TRBV5-6 and TRBJ1-2, reads DAGVTQSPTHLIKTRGQQVTLRCSPKSGHDTVSWYQQALGQGPQFIFQYYEEEERQRGNFPDRFSGHQFPNYSSELNVNALLLGDSALYLCASSPTFRDRNGYTFGSGTRLTVV.

The J gene is TRBJ1-2, the V gene TRBV5-4, with D unclear. CDR1 is SGHNT and CDR2 is YYREEE in the germline V gene (reference sequence). The CDR3 is made up of 14 amino acids. Between the trimmed V and J ends, which lost 0 bases and 3 bases, there was a span of 9 bases. The CDR3 region is CASSLDPGDYGYTF. The CDR3 DNA reads as TGTGCCAGCAGCTTGGATCCGGGAGACTATGGCTACACCTTC.

The CDR3 reads CASSFGLAGPDEQYF. CDR3 sequence (DNA): TGTGCCAGCAGCTTTGGACTAGCGGGACCCGACGAGCAGTACTTC. This chain joins TRBV5-4 and TRBJ2-7; 12 bases line up with TRBD2. The CDR3 sequence is 15 residues long. Germline assignment: CDR1 SGHNT and CDR2 YYREEE (reference sequence). Unmatched junction bases numbered 5, after V lost 2 bases and J lost 5 bases.

V is TRBV27 and J is TRBJ2-1, with 9 bases fitting TRBD2. The CDR3 runs 20 residues. V lost 6 bases, J lost 10 bases, and 28 bases stayed unmatched. Looked up from germline, CDR1 is MNHEY and CDR2 is SMNVEV (reference sequence). The CDR3 spells CASSRFALTRGGETSGEQFF. The DNA of the CDR3 is TGTGCCAGCAGCCGGTTCGCTCTCACTCGGGGGGGAGAGACTAGCGGCGAGCAGTTCTTC.

This chain connects TRBV27 to TRBJ2-3; weak D call: TRBD2 (6 bases). This CDR3 region has 15 residues. Germline CDR1 is MNHEY and CDR2 is SMNVEV (reference sequence). V lost 4 bases to trimming and J lost 3 bases, with 14 bases between them. The CDR3 sequence: CASSSYEGRTDTQYF. As DNA, the CDR3 is TGTGCCAGCAGTTCCTATGAAGGGAGGACAGATACGCAGTATTTT.

V gene TRBV30 combines with J gene TRBJ2-1; D remains unclear. The CDR3 length is 13 residues. Germline V CDR1 and CDR2: GTSNPN, SVGIG (reference sequence). V was shortened by 0 bases and J by 5 bases, with 8 bases between the two germline ends. The CDR3 reads CAWSVVNHNEQFF. The CDR3 nucleotides are TGTGCCTGGAGTGTGGTGAATCACAATGAGCAGTTCTTC.

The V and J genes are TRBV11-3 and TRBJ2-3; TRBD2 matches 8 bases. After removal of 1 base from V and 0 bases from J, the junction contained 3 bases not matched to a gene. The germline V gene has CDR1 SGHNT and CDR2 YENEEA. The CDR3 totals 16 residues. Here the CDR3 DNA reads TGTGCCAGCAGCTTAGGGACTAGCATTAGCACAGATACGCAGTATTTT. This encodes CASSLGTSISTDTQYF.

A word on this clone: Other DNA sequences of this sample code for an identical CDR3. The rearrangement links TRBV6-1 to TRBJ1-2; TRBD1 might be the D (6 bases). CDR3 length: 14 amino acids. Per the germline V gene, CDR1 is MNHNS and CDR2 is SASEGT. V gave up 0 bases and J gave up 7 bases, with 12 bases separating them. Here the CDR3 reads CASSEAGGDRGYTF. CDR3 DNA: TGTGCCAGCAGTGAAGCAGGGGGGGATCGTGGCTACACCTTC.

To note about this clone: Other nucleotide sequences from this sample produce the same CDR3. The J gene is TRBJ2-2, the V gene TRBV5-1, with D tentatively TRBD2 (7 bases). The CDR3 is 16 residues long. V was cut by 4 bases and J by 1 base, with 14 bases left in between. Germline V gene sequence: CDR1 SGHRS, CDR2 YFSETQ. CDR3 residues: CASSRWGGQNTGELFF. CDR3 coding DNA: TGCGCCAGCAGCCGTTGGGGGGGCCAGAACACCGGGGAGCTGTTTTTT.

This chain joins TRBV6-2 or TRBV6-3 and TRBJ2-1; tentative D call: TRBD1 (6 bases). Trimming removed 1 base at V and 4 bases at J, with 11 bases between. This CDR3 is built from 15 residues. Germline V gene sequence: CDR1 MNHEY, CDR2 SVGEGT. The DNA for the CDR3 is TGTGCCAGCAGTTACTTGGACAGCTTGTACAATGAGCAGTTCTTC. It specifies CASSYLDSLYNEQFF.

The chain recombines TRBV18 with TRBJ2-1; D not resolved. This CDR3 has 15 amino acids. Germline V CDR1 and CDR2: KGHSH, LQKENI. Trimming pared 4 bases from V and 5 bases from J, leaving 15 bases between. The CDR3 is CASSRPRKTDNEQFF. In nucleotides, the CDR3 is TGTGCCAGCTCACGCCCCCGTAAAACAGACAATGAGCAGTTCTTC.

The rearrangement links TRBV7-9 to TRBJ2-1; 10 positions agree with TRBD2. Germline CDR1 is SEHNR and CDR2 is FQNEAQ (reference sequence). The CDR3 loop spans 16 amino acids. V dropped 5 bases and J dropped 12; count of bases not matched to a gene: 16. The CDR3 region is CASSGELAGDGEWQFF. The CDR3 nucleotides are TGTGCCAGCAGCGGGGAGCTAGCGGGGGACGGTGAATGGCAGTTCTTC.

This sequence joins TRBV5-1 and TRBJ2-7; 9 nucleotides agree with TRBD2. The CDR3 contains 15 residues. The V segment lost 4 bases and the J segment 3 bases; nucleotides outside the gene matches: 8. CDR1 is SGHRS and CDR2 is YFSETQ in the germline V gene. CDR3 region: CASSEWTSEVYEQYF. The CDR3 coding sequence is TGCGCCAGCAGCGAATGGACTAGCGAGGTCTACGAGCAGTACTTC. Full variable domain (outside the CDR3, taken from reference TRBV5-1 and TRBJ2-7): KAGVTQTPRYLIKTRGQQVTLSCSPISGHRSVSWYQQTPGQGLQFLFEYFSETQRNKGNFPGRFSGRQFSNSRSEMNVSTLELGDSALYLCASSEWTSEVYEQYFGPGTRLTVT.

The gene calls are TRBV11-2 and TRBJ2-7; the D call may be TRBD1 or TRBD2 (6 bases each). The germline V gene has CDR1 SGHAT and CDR2 FQNNGV. The CDR3 length is 15 residues. With 0 bases removed from V and 3 bases from J, the gap between germline ends came to 12 bases. CDR3 residues: CASSLDGGGYYEQYF. CDR3 bases: TGTGCCAGCAGCTTAGACGGGGGCGGATACTACGAGCAGTACTTC. Drawing the rest from reference TRBV11-2 and TRBJ2-7, the complete variable domain is EAGVAQSPRYKIIEKRQSVAFWCNPISGHATLYWYQQILGQGPKLLIQFQNNGVVDDSQLPKDRFSAERLKGVDSTLKIQPAKLEDSAVYLCASSLDGGGYYEQYFGPGTRLTVT.

J is TRBJ1-1 and V is TRBV6-5; 7 nucleotides line up with TRBD1. The CDR3 contains 13 residues. J lost 8 bases, V lost 5 bases, and 8 bases had no gene match. Germline CDR1 MNHEY, CDR2 SVGAGI. The CDR3 DNA reads as TGTGCCAGCAGTCCGACAGGGACTCGGGAAGCTTTCTTT. It translates to CASSPTGTREAFF.

The rearrangement joins TRBV6-5 to TRBJ2-1; D might be TRBD2 (5 bases). CDR3 length: 13 amino acids. The V end lost 6 bases, the J end lost 6 bases, and 12 bases lay between the germline ends. CDR1 is MNHEY, CDR2 SVGAGI, per germline. CDR3 region: CASSLTNGNEQFF. Written as DNA, the CDR3 is TGTGCCAGCAGCTTGACTAATGGCAATGAGCAGTTCTTC.

This clone showed up just once. The chain is built from TRBV30 and TRBJ1-2; D remains ambiguous. Trimming stripped 0 bases from V and 7 bases from J, with 15 bases between. Germline assignment: CDR1 GTSNPN and CDR2 SVGIG (reference sequence). The CDR3 has 14 amino acids. CDR3 nucleotide sequence: TGTGCCTGGAGTGTAAAGGGTTACCCTAGTGGCTACACCTTC. Translation: CAWSVKGYPSGYTF.

This chain links TRBV12-3 or TRBV12-4 with TRBJ1-2, with D unclear. The CDR3 extends over 13 amino acids. V was clipped by 6 bases and J by 7 bases, with 15 bases between them. CDR3 nucleotides: TGTGCCAGCAGCTCGGCTTACGGGATTGGCTACACCTTC. Protein product: CASSSAYGIGYTF.

The V call is TRBV3-1 (or the pseudogene TRBV3-2), the J call TRBJ2-1; D gene ambiguous. Between the trimmed V and J ends, which lost 0 bases and 5 bases, there was a span of 11 bases. The CDR3 is 15 amino acids. Germline CDR1 and CDR2: LGHDT and YNNKEL (reference sequence). DNA for the CDR3: TGTGCCAGCAGCCAAGACAGTGGCTTCAACAATGAGCAGTTCTTC. Translated, it gives CASSQDSGFNNEQFF.

The V and J genes are TRBV6-5 and TRBJ2-3, with D hard to call. Looked up from germline, CDR1 is MNHEY and CDR2 is SVGAGI. This CDR3 has 15 amino acids. The V end was cut by 0 bases, the J end by 2 bases, with 9 bases between. The CDR3 spells CASSYSGRVTDTQYF. The CDR3 coding sequence is TGTGCCAGCAGTTACTCGGGTAGGGTCACAGATACGCAGTATTTT.

This clone was detected only once. The J gene is TRBJ2-4, the V gene TRBV6-5, with TRBD2 as a possible D gene (6 bases). Germline values: CDR1 MNHEY, CDR2 SVGAGI. CDR3 length: 12 amino acids. The V and J ends lost 5 bases and 8 bases respectively, with 10 bases between them. The CDR3 protein is CASSRGGDIQYF. The DNA for the CDR3 is TGTGCCAGCAGTCGGGGAGGAGACATTCAGTACTTC.

The chain joins TRBV25-1 to TRBJ1-6; D ambiguous. V lost 8 bases and J 0 bases, leaving 14 bases between the germline ends. There are 16 residues in the CDR3. Germline CDR1 reads MGHDK; CDR2 reads SYGVNS. CDR3 sequence: CASRSTSPSYNSPLHF. CDR3 nucleotide sequence: TGTGCCAGCCGATCGACCAGCCCCTCCTATAATTCACCCCTCCACTTT.

The CDR3 sequence is CASSLAGLYYYNEQFF. The CDR3 nucleotides read TGTGCCAGCAGCTTAGCGGGGTTATACTACTACAATGAGCAGTTCTTC. This chain links TRBV7-6 with TRBJ2-1; D ambiguous. The germline CDR1 and CDR2 sequences are SGHVS and FNYEAQ. V lost 0 bases to trimming and J lost 3 bases, with 12 bases between them. CDR3 length equals 16 residues.

This chain connects TRBV6-1 to TRBJ1-5; D ambiguous. Trimming removed 0 bases at V and 7 bases at J, with 4 bases between. CDR1 is MNHNS and CDR2 is SASEGT in the germline V gene. The CDR3 is 12 residues long. CDR3 nucleotide sequence: TGTGCCAGCAGTGAAGCGCTGCAGCCCCAGCATTTT. Protein product: CASSEALQPQHF.

This CDR3 is CASSLGQGKSNSPLHF. The CDR3 DNA is TGTGCCAGCAGCTTGGGACAGGGGAAGAGCAATTCACCCCTCCACTTT. The V gene is TRBV5-4, the J gene TRBJ1-6; 8 nucleotides match TRBD1. The ends lost 0 bases at V and 7 bases at J; junction bases unmatched: 6. The CDR3 is 16 residues long. Per the germline V gene, CDR1 is SGHNT and CDR2 is YYREEE (reference sequence).

V and J are TRBV6-6 and TRBJ1-5, with D uncertain. In germline, CDR1 is MNHNY, CDR2 SVGAGI (reference sequence). The ends were cut back, 6 bases at V and 3 bases at J, with 15 bases in the middle. The length of the CDR3 is 15 residues. CDR3 region: CASSLHPSPNQPQHF. Here the CDR3 DNA reads TGTGCCAGCAGCCTACACCCGAGCCCCAATCAGCCCCAGCATTTT.

A single count supports this clone. The chain has TRBV5-1 and TRBJ2-5, with 10 bases that match TRBD1. The V segment lost 3 bases and the J segment 3 bases; nucleotides outside the gene matches: 2. The CDR3 extends over 14 amino acids. CDR1 is SGHRS and CDR2 is YFSETQ in the germline V gene. The CDR3 nucleotides read TGCGCCAGCAGCTCAGGGACAGGGGAAGAGACCCAGTACTTC. Translated: CASSSGTGEETQYF.

This clone was observed a handful of times. The J gene is TRBJ2-7, the V gene TRBV30; 9 bases map to TRBD2. The CDR3 spans 17 residues. Germline CDR1 GTSNPN, CDR2 SVGIG (reference sequence). V shed 1 base and J 2 bases; nucleotides not matched to a gene: 12. The CDR3 sequence: CAWSDPPRLAATYEQYF. CDR3 nucleotide sequence: TGTGCCTGGAGTGACCCACCACGACTAGCGGCTACCTACGAGCAGTACTTC.

The chain is built from TRBV5-4 and TRBJ2-1; no definite D call. The CDR3 has 13 residues. The germline V gene encodes CDR1 SGHNT and CDR2 YYREEE (reference sequence). V was clipped by 6 bases and J by 7 bases, with 14 bases between them. CDR3 sequence reads: CASTSPRENEQFF. CDR3 in DNA: TGTGCCAGCACCAGTCCCCGAGAGAATGAGCAGTTCTTC.